One sample yielded the 29 T cell receptor beta chains listed below, sequenced in a study of OX40 agonist ivuxolimab in advanced cancers. TCRdb's copy holds only in-frame clones and misses some; the assay was immunoSEQ multiplex PCR. The table lists some 150,000 clones, 90% of them singletons. The material sequenced was CD4+ or CD8+ T cells sorted from blood, taken in a trial of the OX40 agonist ivuxolimab. Receptor source: an adult with an advanced solid tumor such as melanoma, head and neck, liver or kidney cancer.

The chain recombines TRBV7-3 with TRBJ2-1; D unclear. This CDR3 comprises 13 residues. Germline values: CDR1 SGHTA, CDR2 FQGTGA. V dropped 5 bases and J dropped 0 bases, with 5 bases sitting between them. CDR3 loop: CASSTGSYNEQFF. As DNA, the CDR3 is TGTGCCAGCAGCACCGGCTCCTACAATGAGCAGTTCTTC.

The CDR3: CASGRDLQETQYF. The CDR3 DNA sequence: TGTGCTAGTGGGCGGGACCTCCAAGAGACCCAGTACTTC. The chain carries TRBV12-5 and TRBJ2-5, with D possibly being TRBD2 (6 bases). This CDR3 has 13 residues. With 6 bases removed from V and 1 base from J, the gap between germline ends came to 9 bases. From germline, CDR1 is LGHNT and CDR2 FRNRAP.

This clone was seen more than once but under ten times. The chain is built from TRBV28 and TRBJ1-1; D remains ambiguous. This CDR3 has 11 residues. The germline V gene encodes CDR1 MDHEN and CDR2 SYDVKM. V was cut by 7 bases and J by 0 bases, with 3 bases left in between. The CDR3 nucleotides read TGTGCCAGCATCATGAACACTGAAGCTTTCTTT. Amino acids: CASIMNTEAFF.

The chain couples TRBV28 to TRBJ1-2; D not resolved. V was cut by 4 bases and J by 2 bases, with 11 bases left in between. Germline loops: CDR1 MDHEN, CDR2 SYDVKM. This CDR3 contains 14 residues. CDR3 amino acids: CASSSSAGNYGYTF. CDR3 nucleotide sequence: TGTGCCAGCAGTTCCTCCGCGGGAAACTATGGCTACACCTTC.

A few counts support this clone. V and J are TRBV7-9 and TRBJ1-2; D gene ambiguous. The CDR3 has 13 amino acids. V lost 3 bases and J lost 6, with 11 bases in between. The germline V gene has CDR1 SEHNR and CDR2 FQNEAQ (reference sequence). DNA of the CDR3: TGTGCCAGCAGCTTGATCCTTCGGGATGGCTACACCTTC. It translates to CASSLILRDGYTF.

The rearrangement uses TRBV27 and TRBJ2-1, with 8 bases lining up with TRBD1. The CDR3 length is 15 residues. V shed 2 bases and J 1 base; nucleotides not matched to a gene: 1. Per germline, CDR1 MNHEY and CDR2 SMNVEV (reference sequence). Written as DNA, the CDR3 is TGTGCCAGCAGTTTACAGGGGGCTTCCTACAATGAGCAGTTCTTC. This encodes CASSLQGASYNEQFF.

The chain uses TRBV5-1 and TRBJ2-7; 10 positions agree with TRBD1. J was trimmed by 6 bases and V by 5 bases; bases with no gene match: 17. Germline loops: CDR1 SGHRS, CDR2 YFSETQ. CDR3 length: 17 amino acids. CDR3 sequence: CASSLALMGTGVSEQYF. For the CDR3, the DNA is TGCGCCAGCAGTTTAGCCCTAATGGGGACAGGGGTCTCCGAGCAGTACTTC.

The chain employs TRBV6-1 and TRBJ1-5, with a weak D call TRBD1 (6 bases). Germline CDR1 MNHNS, CDR2 SASEGT. V lost 4 bases and J 7 bases, leaving 11 bases between the germline ends. The length of the CDR3 is 13 residues. CDR3 in amino acids: CASSAGGTQPQHF. The CDR3 nucleotides read TGTGCCAGCAGTGCCGGGGGCACGCAGCCCCAGCATTTT.

The chain couples TRBV6-5 to TRBJ2-5, with TRBD1 matching 9 bases. The J segment lost 4 bases and the V segment lost 0 bases, leaving 6 bases of the junction unmatched. CDR1 and CDR2 from the germline V gene are MNHEY and SVGAGI. The CDR3 loop spans 16 amino acids. CDR3 DNA: TGTGCCAGCAGTTACTCTTCGACAGGGGGGAGAGAGACCCAGTACTTC. Translation gives CASSYSSTGGRETQYF.

This clone has only one observation. This sequence joins TRBV28 and TRBJ2-2, with D perhaps matching TRBD2 (5 bases). The CDR3 is 14 residues long. The germline gives CDR1 MDHEN, CDR2 SYDVKM. The V end lost 3 bases, the J end lost 7 bases, and 12 bases lay between the germline ends. CDR3 in DNA: TGTGCCAGCAGTTTCCCTAGCCGAGTCGGGGAGCTGTTTTTT. It translates to CASSFPSRVGELFF.

The V gene is TRBV5-1, the J gene TRBJ2-1, with 14 bases matching TRBD2. V dropped 4 bases and J dropped 7; count of bases not matched to a gene: 7. Looked up from germline, CDR1 is SGHRS and CDR2 is YFSETQ. This CDR3 contains 16 residues. The chain's CDR3 is CASSPGTSGSINEQFF. In DNA, the CDR3 is TGCGCCAGCAGCCCGGGGACTAGCGGGAGTATAAATGAGCAGTTCTTC.

The chain links TRBV4-1 to TRBJ2-1; D might be TRBD2 (5 bases). CDR1 and CDR2 (germline): MGHRA, YSYEKL. The CDR3 is 19 residues long. The germline V and J ends were trimmed by 1 base and 5 bases, with 24 bases remaining between them. The CDR3 here is CASSQGLAGVPSSHNEQFF. CDR3 bases: TGCGCCAGCAGCCAAGGTCTAGCCGGGGTTCCCTCATCTCACAATGAGCAGTTCTTC.

The chain has TRBV29-1 and TRBJ2-3; D could derive from TRBD1 or TRBD2 (5 bases each). V was shortened by 6 bases and J by 2 bases, with 6 bases between the two germline ends. The CDR3 is 11 residues long. CDR1 and CDR2 from the germline V gene are SQVTM and ANQGSEA. The chain's CDR3 is CSVGDTDTQYF. The CDR3 DNA is TGCAGCGTGGGGGACACAGATACGCAGTATTTT.

The CDR3 loop reads CASSGVGPQETQYF. The CDR3 DNA reads TGTGCCAGCAGCGGGGTGGGTCCCCAAGAGACCCAGTACTTC. The V and J genes are TRBV5-4 and TRBJ2-5; no firm D call. Trimming cost V 4 bases and J 1 base, with 11 bases left between them. This CDR3 is built from 14 residues. Germline lookup yields CDR1 SGHNT and CDR2 YYREEE (reference sequence).

This chain connects TRBV20-1 to TRBJ1-1, with a weak D call TRBD1 (6 bases). Trimming pared 8 bases from V and 6 bases from J, leaving 13 bases between. This CDR3 comprises 11 residues. From germline, CDR1 is DFQATT and CDR2 SNEGSKA (reference sequence). The CDR3 coding sequence is TGCAGTACAGGGAGGGGGTCTGAAGCTTTCTTT. It yields the protein CSTGRGSEAFF.

The CDR3 protein is CASSSGLAPGADTQYF. CDR3 sequence (DNA): TGTGCCAGCAGTTCCGGACTAGCCCCTGGGGCAGATACGCAGTATTTT. This chain connects TRBV6-6 to TRBJ2-3, with TRBD2 identical over 8 bases. Trimming cost V 4 bases and J 4 bases; bases outside gene matches: 10. Germline values: CDR1 MNHNY, CDR2 SVGAGI (reference sequence). The CDR3 extends over 16 amino acids.

The chain is built from TRBV2 and TRBJ2-5, with a weak D call TRBD1 (6 bases). The CDR3 runs to 16 residues. Germline CDR1 reads SNHLY; CDR2 reads FYNNEI. V lost 3 bases to trimming and J lost 2 bases, with 16 bases between them. The CDR3 nucleotides read TGTGCCAGCAGTGACAGGGGTCGAGACAGACAAGAGACCCAGTACTTC. Its translation: CASSDRGRDRQETQYF.

The chain combines TRBV28 with TRBJ2-1; 7 bases align to TRBD2. With 2 bases clipped from V and 5 bases from J, the junction kept 6 bases outside the gene matches. Germline CDR1 MDHEN, CDR2 SYDVKM. This CDR3 spans 15 amino acids. The CDR3 bases are TGTGCCAGCAGTTTAGGGCGGGAGAGGGACAATGAGCAGTTCTTC. Its translation: CASSLGRERDNEQFF. The entire variable domain, with the rest obtained from reference TRBV28 and TRBJ2-1, is as follows: DVKVTQSSRYLVKRTGEKVFLECVQDMDHENMFWYRQDPGLGLRLIYFSYDVKMKEKGDIPEGYSVSREKKERFSLILESASTNQTSMYLCASSLGRERDNEQFFGPGTRLTVL.

The chain has TRBV30 and TRBJ1-2; D remains unclear. Trimming pared 3 bases from V and 1 base from J, leaving 15 bases between. The CDR3 is 15 residues long. Germline lookup yields CDR1 GTSNPN and CDR2 SVGIG (reference sequence). The CDR3 DNA sequence: TGTGCCTGGAGGGCCCCCCTACAGCTTAACTATGGCTACACCTTC. It specifies CAWRAPLQLNYGYTF. Together with reference TRBV30 and TRBJ1-2, the CDR3 gives the full variable domain: SQTIHQWPATLVQPVGSPLSLECTVEGTSNPNLYWYRQAAGRGLQLLFYSVGIGQISSEVPQNLSASRPQDRQFILSSKKLLLSDSGFYLCAWRAPLQLNYGYTFGSGTRLTVV.

The gene calls are TRBV5-4 and TRBJ2-7, with 9 nucleotides matching TRBD2. The CDR3 sequence is 15 residues long. The V gene's germline CDR1 is SGHNT and CDR2 YYREEE (reference sequence). V was pared by 7 bases and J by 6 bases, with 14 bases of the junction left unmatched. CDR3 nucleotides: TGTGCCAGCGGCACTAGCGGGTCGAGGGAGGGCGAGCAGTACTTC. It codes for CASGTSGSREGEQYF.

The chain couples TRBV30 to TRBJ1-5, with D perhaps matching TRBD1 (6 bases). Germline V gene sequence: CDR1 GTSNPN, CDR2 SVGIG (reference sequence). The CDR3 is made up of 13 amino acids. V was pared by 2 bases and J by 5 bases, with 10 bases between. CDR3 DNA: TGTGCCTGGAGTCCGGCAGGGGATCAGCCCCAGCATTTT. Encoded protein: CAWSPAGDQPQHF.

The V and J genes are TRBV25-1 and TRBJ2-1; D remains unclear. The CDR3 has 15 amino acids. Germline V gene data show CDR1 as MGHDK and CDR2 as SYGVNS. Between the trimmed V and J ends, which lost 2 bases and 0 bases, there was a span of 8 bases. CDR3 residues: CASSEGKSSYNEQFF. The CDR3 bases are TGTGCCAGCAGTGAAGGGAAGAGCTCCTACAATGAGCAGTTCTTC.

The rearrangement joins TRBV2 to TRBJ1-5; TRBD1 is a possible D gene (5 bases). The CDR3 is 14 residues long. Trimming shortened V by 4 bases and J by 6 bases, and 13 bases separated the two germline ends. CDR1 SNHLY and CDR2 FYNNEI come from the germline V gene. The CDR3 spells CASSGQGVVQPQHF. CDR3 DNA: TGTGCCAGCAGTGGGCAGGGAGTGGTTCAGCCCCAGCATTTT.

This clone was seen only once. The genes are TRBV10-1 and TRBJ1-1, with 9 nucleotides matching TRBD1. This CDR3 spans 16 amino acids. CDR1 is WNHNN and CDR2 is SYGVQD in the germline V gene (reference sequence). The J segment lost 0 bases and the V segment lost 1 base, leaving 3 bases of the junction unmatched. The CDR3: CASSEYRGRVNTEAFF. In DNA, the CDR3 is TGCGCCAGCAGTGAGTACAGGGGGCGAGTGAACACTGAAGCTTTCTTT.

V usage is TRBV28 and J usage is TRBJ1-1, with unresolved D. Germline V gene lookup returns CDR1 MDHEN and CDR2 SYDVKM. The CDR3 totals 15 residues. V dropped 6 bases and J dropped 1 base, with 15 bases sitting between them. The CDR3 nucleotides read TGTGCCAGCAGCACCCCCAAGGCAGGGAACACTGAAGCTTTCTTT. This sequence encodes CASSTPKAGNTEAFF.

The chain joins TRBV7-9 to TRBJ1-1; D not certain. Germline assignment: CDR1 SEHNR and CDR2 FQNEAQ (reference sequence). V was pared by 4 bases and J by 0 bases, with 9 bases between. The CDR3 loop spans 14 amino acids. Written as DNA, the CDR3 is TGTGCCAGCAGCTCCCAGAACCTGAACACTGAAGCTTTCTTT. Translating it yields CASSSQNLNTEAFF. Full variable domain (outside the CDR3, taken from reference TRBV7-9 and TRBJ1-1): DTGVSQNPRHKITKRGQNVTFRCDPISEHNRLYWYRQTLGQGPEFLTYFQNEAQLEKSRLLSDRFSAERPKGSFSTLEIQRTEQGDSAMYLCASSSQNLNTEAFFGQGTRLTVV.

The chain recombines TRBV18 with TRBJ1-5, with D unclear. Trimming cost V 3 bases and J 0 bases, with 6 bases left between them. CDR1 and CDR2 from the germline V gene are KGHSH and LQKENI. This CDR3 is built from 14 residues. The chain's CDR3 is CASSPPSSNQPQHF. CDR3 coding DNA: TGTGCCAGCTCACCTCCTAGTAGCAATCAGCCCCAGCATTTT.

The chain is built from TRBV28 and TRBJ2-3; D might be TRBD2 (7 bases). Trimming stripped 5 bases from V and 5 bases from J, with 17 bases between. The CDR3 consists of 15 residues. Germline loops: CDR1 MDHEN, CDR2 SYDVKM. CDR3 sequence reads: CASSPGGGRRDTQYF. As DNA, the CDR3 is TGTGCCAGCAGTCCTGGGGGCGGGAGAAGAGATACGCAGTATTTT.

The chain combines TRBV19 with TRBJ2-7, with TRBD2 matching 7 bases. Trimming cost V 1 base and J 0 bases; bases outside gene matches: 3. CDR1 LNHDA and CDR2 SQIVND come from the germline V gene (reference sequence). This CDR3 comprises 15 residues. CDR3 amino acids: CASSIAGGSSYEQYF. CDR3 bases: TGTGCCAGTAGTATAGCGGGAGGCAGCTCCTACGAGCAGTACTTC.